This entry lists 13 T cell receptor beta chains sequenced from one sample in a study of blood T cells in healthy people across ages. Primed by a sample-barcoded 5' primer and a J-beta primer mix, a second PCR proceeded for about 6 to 12 cycles. TCRdb re-analysed the 5' RACE reads in MiXCR, keeping a single row per CDR3 protein. The data contain 500,000 to 700,000 distinct CDR3 sequences, roughly 31% of them singletons. Material for sequencing was blood. The receptors stem from a woman aged 80 or over in good health.

Worth noting for this clonotype: This sequence may be a read error, since a much larger clone differs from it by one base. J is TRBJ2-6 and V is TRBV30; D uncertain. The germline CDR1 and CDR2 sequences are GTSNPN and SVGIG (reference sequence). This CDR3 contains 13 residues. CDR3 bases: TGTGTCTGGAGACACTCTGGGGCCAACGTCCTGACTTTC. It is translated as CVWRHSGANVLTF.

This clonotype was detected only a few times. A read error may be the cause here, since a much bigger clone is one base away. The chain employs TRBV6-5 and TRBJ2-7; TRBD2 is a possible D gene (6 bases). The CDR3 loop spans 13 amino acids. The germline V and J ends were trimmed by 6 bases and 3 bases, with 12 bases remaining between them. Germline V gene sequence: CDR1 MNHEY, CDR2 SVGAGI. The DNA of the CDR3 is TGTGCCAGCAGGTACGGGACTGGCTACGAGCAGTACTTC. Translating it yields CASRYGTGYEQYF.

As regards this clonotype: A read error may be the cause here, since a much bigger clone is one base away. The chain links TRBV7-2 to TRBJ1-2; D perhaps matches TRBD1 (6 bases). Trimming took off 1 base at V and 0 bases at J, with 15 bases between the two ends. Germline-derived CDR1 and CDR2 are SGHTA and FQGNSA. The length of the CDR3 is 17 residues. CDR3 bases: TGTGCCAGCAGCTTAGTTACAGGGACGATGTCTAACTATGGCTACACCTTC. Encoded protein: CASSLVTGTMSNYGYTF.

This clonotype turned up a few times. This may be a read error, as it is one base from a much larger clone. The CDR3 DNA is TGCAGGGCTAGTACCCAGCAAGAGACCCAGTACTTC. The encoded protein is CRASTQQETQYF. The V and J genes are TRBV20-1 and TRBJ2-5, with no clear D. The CDR3 loop spans 12 amino acids. Germline assignment: CDR1 DFQATT and CDR2 SNEGSKA (reference sequence).

This clonotype was seen more than once but under ten times. CDR3: CASSVGTGAYNEQFF. DNA of the CDR3: TGCGCCAGCAGTGTGGGGACAGGGGCCTACAATGAGCAGTTCTTC. The chain has TRBV10-1 and TRBJ2-1, with TRBD1 matching 10 bases. The V and J ends lost 4 bases and 2 bases, in that order; junction bases with no gene match: 2. Germline CDR1 reads WNHNN; CDR2 reads SYGVQD (reference sequence). This CDR3 spans 15 amino acids.

This clonotype was counted many times. The chain recombines TRBV7-2 with TRBJ2-7; no definite D call. Germline V lookup: CDR1 SGHTA, CDR2 FQGNSA. V lost 7 bases, J lost 3 bases, and 16 bases lay in between. The CDR3 covers 14 residues. CDR3 residues: CASNPSGTYYEQYF. The DNA of the CDR3 is TGTGCCAGCAACCCGTCTGGCACCTACTACGAGCAGTACTTC.

As for this clonotype: A single base separates this from a much larger clone, so it may be a read error. This chain links TRBV5-1 with TRBJ1-2, with 11 bases aligning to TRBD1. Germline assignment: CDR1 SGHRS and CDR2 YFSETQ. The CDR3 runs to 14 residues. This chain's CDR3 is CAGSWDRGNYGYTF. CDR3 coding DNA: TGCGCCGGCAGCTGGGACAGGGGGAACTATGGCTACACCTTC.

This clonotype was observed many times. The genes are TRBV5-1 and TRBJ1-1; tentatively, D is TRBD1 (6 bases). The V end lost 0 bases, the J end lost 4 bases, and 13 bases lay between the germline ends. This CDR3 is 15 amino acids long. Germline assignment: CDR1 SGHRS and CDR2 YFSETQ. CDR3 bases: TGCGCCAGCAGCTTGGCCACATCAGGGGCCACTGAAGCTTTCTTT. The encoded protein is CASSLATSGATEAFF.

The chain has TRBV11-1 and TRBJ1-4, with D unclear. Trimming took 3 bases from V and 6 from J, leaving 11 bases between them. The CDR3 consists of 14 residues. The germline V gene has CDR1 SGHAT and CDR2 FQDESV (reference sequence). CDR3 sequence reads: CASSFGPSDEKLFF. CDR3 DNA sequence: TGTGCCAGCAGCTTTGGCCCGTCGGATGAAAAACTGTTTTTT.

This clonotype was observed at least ten times. The chain has TRBV10-3 and TRBJ2-7, with D maybe TRBD1 (6 bases). The germline gives CDR1 ENHRY, CDR2 SYGVKD. V lost 8 bases, J lost 2 bases, and 10 bases lay in between. The CDR3 has 12 amino acids. CDR3: CAIEDSTYEQYF. Here the CDR3 DNA reads TGTGCCATCGAGGACAGCACCTACGAGCAGTACTTC.

This clonotype was detected ten times or more. The J gene is TRBJ2-5, the V gene TRBV5-4, with 9 bases identical to TRBD1. The CDR3 extends over 16 amino acids. Trimming cost V 4 bases and J 4 bases; bases outside gene matches: 11. Germline assignment: CDR1 SGHNT and CDR2 YYREEE (reference sequence). The CDR3 nucleotides are TGTGCCAGCAGCACCCGGACAGGGGCGATCGGAGAGACCCAGTACTTC. Translation gives CASSTRTGAIGETQYF.

This clonotype was seen many times. The V gene is TRBV20-1, the J gene TRBJ2-2; the match to TRBD2 covers 11 bases. Germline assignment: CDR1 DFQATT and CDR2 SNEGSKA (reference sequence). Unmatched junction bases numbered 17, after V lost 2 bases and J lost 6 bases. CDR3 length: 19 residues. The CDR3 DNA sequence: TGCAGTGCTAGACCAACGGTGGTAGCGGGGGGGCTCGTAGCCGGGGAGCTGTTTTTT. Its protein product is CSARPTVVAGGLVAGELFF.

The gene calls are TRBV28 and TRBJ2-1, with D tentatively TRBD1 (6 bases). This CDR3 has 13 amino acids. V shed 5 bases and J shed 6 bases, with 11 bases lying between them. Germline V gene sequence: CDR1 MDHEN, CDR2 SYDVKM. Here the CDR3 DNA reads TGTGCCAGCAGTCCCGGACAGACCAATGAGCAGTTCTTC. Its protein product is CASSPGQTNEQFF.